This TCR beta chain was obtained from a study of blood T cells in healthy people across ages. The germline gives CDR1 SGHAT, CDR2 FQDESV (reference sequence). The CDR3 consists of 15 residues. J lost 3 bases, V lost 1 base, and 2 bases had no gene match. Then a second PCR, running about 6 to 12 cycles, was carried out with a sample-barcoded 5' primer and a J-beta primer mix. One entry per CDR3 protein results from TCRdb running MiXCR on the 5' RACE reads. Of some 1.4 million distinct CDR3 sequences in the sample, around 42% are singletons; the top ten hold 7% to 9%. The genes are TRBV11-1 and TRBJ2-7; TRBD2 matches 11 bases. The sequenced sample was blood. The receptor was isolated from a woman aged 18 to 35 in good health. The CDR3: CASSLVAGGLYEQYF. CDR3 nucleotides: TGTGCCAGCAGCTTAGTAGCGGGAGGGCTCTACGAGCAGTACTTC.